The clone carrying this TCR beta chain was detected a few times. This specimen comes from a study of blood T cell repertoires in COVID-19. Study context: The United States, Italy and Spain were the sources of the acute and convalescent COVID-19 samples. PBMCs, B-cell-depleted T cells, or T cells provided the cDNA or gDNA that made up the material.

As processed by the authors: Amplifying reference gene primers gave estimates of nucleated cell counts. The repertoire was sequenced with immunoSEQ multiplex PCR; TCRdb's copy has only in-frame clones and lacks some. The DNA was the basis for D and trimming; V, J and clone size are from that table. In the table there are some 220,000 clones, around 83% of which are singletons. This CDR3 has 14 residues. Per the germline V gene, CDR1 is MGHRA and CDR2 is YSYEKL. V shed 3 bases and J shed 4 bases, with 13 bases lying between them. This receptor was obtained from a man aged 45-65 years with active or convalescent COVID-19. Sample: peripheral blood. This chain joins TRBV4-1 and TRBJ2-7, with a tentative D call TRBD2 (6 bases). The CDR3 loop reads CASSHGGAGYEQYF. CDR3 nucleotide sequence: TGCGCCAGCAGCCACGGAGGGGCGGGTTACGAGCAGTACTTC.